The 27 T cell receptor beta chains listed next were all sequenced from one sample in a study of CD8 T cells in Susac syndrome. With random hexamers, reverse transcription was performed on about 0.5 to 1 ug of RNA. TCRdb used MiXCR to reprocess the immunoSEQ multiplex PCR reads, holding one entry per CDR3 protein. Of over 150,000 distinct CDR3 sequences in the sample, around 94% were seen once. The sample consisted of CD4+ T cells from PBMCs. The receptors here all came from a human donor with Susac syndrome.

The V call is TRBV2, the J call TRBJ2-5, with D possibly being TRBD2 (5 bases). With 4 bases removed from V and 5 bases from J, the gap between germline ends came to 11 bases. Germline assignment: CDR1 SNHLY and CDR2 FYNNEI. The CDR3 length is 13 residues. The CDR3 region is CASSVSRRETQYF. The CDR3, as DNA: TGTGCCAGCAGTGTCTCGCGGAGGGAGACCCAGTACTTC. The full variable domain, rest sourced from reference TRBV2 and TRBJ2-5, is EPEVTQTPSHQVTQMGQEVILRCVPISNHLYFYWYRQILGQKVEFLVSFYNNEISEKSEIFDDQFSVERPDGSNFTLKIRSTKLEDSAMYFCASSVSRRETQYFGPGTRLLVL.

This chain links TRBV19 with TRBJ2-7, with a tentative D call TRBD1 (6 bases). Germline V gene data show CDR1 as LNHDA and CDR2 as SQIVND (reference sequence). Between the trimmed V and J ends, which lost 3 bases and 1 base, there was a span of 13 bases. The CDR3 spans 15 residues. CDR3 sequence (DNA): TGTGCCAGTAGTATGGGACACCTCGGTTCCTACGAGCAGTACTTC. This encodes CASSMGHLGSYEQYF.

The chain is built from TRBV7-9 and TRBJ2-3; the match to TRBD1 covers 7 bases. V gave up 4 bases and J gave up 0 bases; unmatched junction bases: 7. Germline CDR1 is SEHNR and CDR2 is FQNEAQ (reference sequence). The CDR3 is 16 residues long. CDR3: CASSSKQGPSTDTQYF. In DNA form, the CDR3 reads TGTGCCAGCAGCTCAAAACAGGGGCCAAGCACAGATACGCAGTATTTT.

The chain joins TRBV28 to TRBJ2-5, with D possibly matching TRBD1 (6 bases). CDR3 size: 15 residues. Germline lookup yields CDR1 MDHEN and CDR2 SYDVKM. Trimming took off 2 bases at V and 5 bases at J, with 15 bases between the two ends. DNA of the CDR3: TGTGCCAGCAGTTTAAATTCAGGCACAGGGGAGACCCAGTACTTC. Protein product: CASSLNSGTGETQYF. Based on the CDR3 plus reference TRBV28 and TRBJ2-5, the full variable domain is DVKVTQSSRYLVKRTGEKVFLECVQDMDHENMFWYRQDPGLGLRLIYFSYDVKMKEKGDIPEGYSVSREKKERFSLILESASTNQTSMYLCASSLNSGTGETQYFGPGTRLLVL.

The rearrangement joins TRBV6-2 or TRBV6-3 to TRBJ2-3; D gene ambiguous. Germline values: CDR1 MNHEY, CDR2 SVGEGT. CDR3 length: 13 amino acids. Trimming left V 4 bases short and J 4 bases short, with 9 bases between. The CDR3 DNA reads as TGTGCCAGCAGTTCTACCAAAGCAGATACGCAGTATTTT. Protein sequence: CASSSTKADTQYF.

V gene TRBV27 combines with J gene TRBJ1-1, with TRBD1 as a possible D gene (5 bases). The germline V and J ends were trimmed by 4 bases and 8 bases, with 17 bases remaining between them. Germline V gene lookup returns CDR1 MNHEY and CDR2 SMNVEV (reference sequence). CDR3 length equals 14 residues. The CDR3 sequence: CASSWSGSLGEAFF. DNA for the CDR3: TGTGCCAGCAGTTGGTCAGGGTCCTTGGGGGAAGCTTTCTTT.

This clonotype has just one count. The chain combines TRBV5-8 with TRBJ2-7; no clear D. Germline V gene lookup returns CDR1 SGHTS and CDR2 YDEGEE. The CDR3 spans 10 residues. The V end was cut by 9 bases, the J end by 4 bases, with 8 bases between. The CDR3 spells CATSLYEQYF. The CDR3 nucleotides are TGTGCCACATCCCTATACGAGCAGTACTTC.

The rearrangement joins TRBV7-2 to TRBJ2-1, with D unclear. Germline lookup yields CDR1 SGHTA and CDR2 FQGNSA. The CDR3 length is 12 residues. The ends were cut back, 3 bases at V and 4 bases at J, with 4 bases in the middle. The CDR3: CASSLTYNEQFF. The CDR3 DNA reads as TGTGCCAGCAGCTTGACTTACAATGAGCAGTTCTTC.

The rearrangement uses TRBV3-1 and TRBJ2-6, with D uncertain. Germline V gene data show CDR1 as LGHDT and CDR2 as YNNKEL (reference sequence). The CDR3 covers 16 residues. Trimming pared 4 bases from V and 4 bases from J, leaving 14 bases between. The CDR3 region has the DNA TGTGCCAGCAGCCCAGACCCTGCAGTGGGGGCCAACGTCCTGACTTTC. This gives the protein CASSPDPAVGANVLTF.

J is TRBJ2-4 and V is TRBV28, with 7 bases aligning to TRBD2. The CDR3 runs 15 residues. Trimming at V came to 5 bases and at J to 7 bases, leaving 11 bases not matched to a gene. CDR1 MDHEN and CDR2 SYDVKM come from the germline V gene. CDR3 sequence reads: CASSPPYLRGNIQYF. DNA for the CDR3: TGTGCCAGCAGTCCCCCTTACCTGCGGGGGAACATTCAGTACTTC.

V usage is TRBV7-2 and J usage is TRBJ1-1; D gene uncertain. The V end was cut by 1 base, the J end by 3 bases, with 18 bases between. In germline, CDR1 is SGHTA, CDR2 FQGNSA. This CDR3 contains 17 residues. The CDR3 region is CASSLVVGRSGDTEAFF. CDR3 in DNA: TGTGCCAGCAGCTTAGTGGTGGGGAGGAGCGGAGACACTGAAGCTTTCTTT.

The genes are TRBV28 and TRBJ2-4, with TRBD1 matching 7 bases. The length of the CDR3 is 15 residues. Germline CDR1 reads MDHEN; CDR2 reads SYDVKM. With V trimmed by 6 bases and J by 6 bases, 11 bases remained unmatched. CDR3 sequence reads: CASRKFRQGANIQYF. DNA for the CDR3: TGTGCCAGCAGGAAATTTCGACAGGGCGCAAACATTCAGTACTTC.

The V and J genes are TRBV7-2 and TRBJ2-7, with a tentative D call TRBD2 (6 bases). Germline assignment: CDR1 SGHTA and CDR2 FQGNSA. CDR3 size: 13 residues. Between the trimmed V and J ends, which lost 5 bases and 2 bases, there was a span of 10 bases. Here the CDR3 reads CASSKAGPYEQYF. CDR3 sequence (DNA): TGTGCCAGCAGCAAAGCGGGCCCCTACGAGCAGTACTTC. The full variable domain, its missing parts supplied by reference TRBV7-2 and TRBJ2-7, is GAGVSQSPSNKVTEKGKDVELRCDPISGHTALYWYRQSLGQGLEFLIYFQGNSAPDKSGLPSDRFSAERTGGSVSTLTIQRTQQEDSAVYLCASSKAGPYEQYFGPGTRLTVT.

CDR3 amino acids: CASSQEVSGHTYEQYF. The DNA of the CDR3 is TGCGCCAGCAGCCAAGAAGTAAGCGGCCATACCTACGAGCAGTACTTC. This chain joins TRBV4-3 and TRBJ2-7; a possible D gene is TRBD2 (5 bases). CDR3 length equals 16 residues. Trimming pared 0 bases from V and 2 bases from J, leaving 14 bases between. The germline V gene has CDR1 LGHNA and CDR2 YSLEER.

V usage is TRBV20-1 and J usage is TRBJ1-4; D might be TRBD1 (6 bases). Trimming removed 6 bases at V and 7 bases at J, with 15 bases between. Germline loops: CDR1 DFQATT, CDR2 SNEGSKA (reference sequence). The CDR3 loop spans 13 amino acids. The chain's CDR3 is CSAPGGAGEKLFF. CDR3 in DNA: TGCAGTGCCCCCGGGGGGGCGGGTGAAAAACTGTTTTTT.

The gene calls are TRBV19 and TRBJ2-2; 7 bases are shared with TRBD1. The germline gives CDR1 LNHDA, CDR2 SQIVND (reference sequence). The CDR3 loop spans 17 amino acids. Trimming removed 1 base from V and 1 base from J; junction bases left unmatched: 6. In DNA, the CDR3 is TGTGCCAGTAGTATAGTCACCGGGACAGAGAACACCGGGGAGCTGTTTTTT. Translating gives CASSIVTGTENTGELFF.

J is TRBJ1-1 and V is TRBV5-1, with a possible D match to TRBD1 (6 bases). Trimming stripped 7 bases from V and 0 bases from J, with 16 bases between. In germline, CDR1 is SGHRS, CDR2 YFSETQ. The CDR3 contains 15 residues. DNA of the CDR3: TGCGCCAGCTCCCGCGACGGGGGCTTGAACACTGAAGCTTTCTTT. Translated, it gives CASSRDGGLNTEAFF. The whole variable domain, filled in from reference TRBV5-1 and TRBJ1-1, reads KAGVTQTPRYLIKTRGQQVTLSCSPISGHRSVSWYQQTPGQGLQFLFEYFSETQRNKGNFPGRFSGRQFSNSRSEMNVSTLELGDSALYLCASSRDGGLNTEAFFGQGTRLTVV.

The CDR3, as DNA: TGTGCCTGGAGTGCGAAAACAGGGTCTAATGAAAAACTGTTTTTT. It codes for CAWSAKTGSNEKLFF. The chain carries TRBV30 and TRBJ1-4; tentatively, D is TRBD1 (6 bases). V lost 1 base to trimming and J lost 3 bases, with 12 bases between them. Germline assignment: CDR1 GTSNPN and CDR2 SVGIG (reference sequence). The length of the CDR3 is 15 residues.

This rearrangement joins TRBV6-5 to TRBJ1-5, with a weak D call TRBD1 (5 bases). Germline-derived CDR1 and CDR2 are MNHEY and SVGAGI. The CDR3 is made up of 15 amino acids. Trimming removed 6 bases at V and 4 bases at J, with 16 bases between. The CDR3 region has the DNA TGTGCCAGCAGCACCTATTGGGGCTCTAATCAGCCCCAGCATTTT. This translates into CASSTYWGSNQPQHF.

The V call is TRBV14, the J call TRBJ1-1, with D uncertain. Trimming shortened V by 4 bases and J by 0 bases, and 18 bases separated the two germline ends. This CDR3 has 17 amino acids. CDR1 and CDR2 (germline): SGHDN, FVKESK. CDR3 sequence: CASSPYLTPKLNTEAFF. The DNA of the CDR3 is TGTGCCAGCAGCCCCTACTTAACACCTAAATTGAACACTGAAGCTTTCTTT.

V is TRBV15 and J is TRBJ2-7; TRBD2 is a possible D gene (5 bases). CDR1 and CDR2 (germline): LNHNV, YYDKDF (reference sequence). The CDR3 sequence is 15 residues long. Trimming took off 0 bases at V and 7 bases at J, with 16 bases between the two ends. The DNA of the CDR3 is TGTGCCACCAGCAGAGATCCGGGATCCCGATTTGAGCAGTACTTC. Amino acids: CATSRDPGSRFEQYF.

Here the CDR3 reads CASRGLAGGYEQYF. The CDR3 DNA is TGTGCCAGTCGAGGACTAGCGGGAGGCTACGAGCAGTACTTC. The V and J genes are TRBV19 and TRBJ2-7; 14 nucleotides match TRBD2. The germline V gene has CDR1 LNHDA and CDR2 SQIVND (reference sequence). V lost 8 bases, J lost 3 bases, and 3 bases stayed unmatched. CDR3 length: 14 amino acids.

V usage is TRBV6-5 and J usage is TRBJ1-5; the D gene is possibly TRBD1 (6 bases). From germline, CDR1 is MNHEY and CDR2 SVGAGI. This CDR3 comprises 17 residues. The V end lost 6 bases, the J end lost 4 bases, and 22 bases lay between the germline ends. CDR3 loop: CASRLQGYRDTNQPQHF. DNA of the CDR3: TGTGCCAGCAGATTACAGGGATATCGGGATACAAATCAGCCCCAGCATTTT.

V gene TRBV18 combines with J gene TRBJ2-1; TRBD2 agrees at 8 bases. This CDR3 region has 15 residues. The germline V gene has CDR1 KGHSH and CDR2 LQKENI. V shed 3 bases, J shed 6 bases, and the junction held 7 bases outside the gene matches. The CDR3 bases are TGTGCCAGCTCACCCAGCGGGGGACCCATCAATGAGCAGTTCTTC. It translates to CASSPSGGPINEQFF.

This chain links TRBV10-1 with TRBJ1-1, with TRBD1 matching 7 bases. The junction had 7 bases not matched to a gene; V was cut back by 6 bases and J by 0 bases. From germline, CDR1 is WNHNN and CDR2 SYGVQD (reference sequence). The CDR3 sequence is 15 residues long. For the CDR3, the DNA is TGCGCCAGCAGCCCGAACAGGGGAATGAACACTGAAGCTTTCTTT. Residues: CASSPNRGMNTEAFF.

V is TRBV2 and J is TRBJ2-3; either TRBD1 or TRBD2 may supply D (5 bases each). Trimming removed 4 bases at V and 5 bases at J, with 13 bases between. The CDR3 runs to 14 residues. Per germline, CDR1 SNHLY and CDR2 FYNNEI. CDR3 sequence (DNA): TGTGCCAGCAGTGGAGGGACCTTGCGAGATACGCAGTATTTT. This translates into CASSGGTLRDTQYF.

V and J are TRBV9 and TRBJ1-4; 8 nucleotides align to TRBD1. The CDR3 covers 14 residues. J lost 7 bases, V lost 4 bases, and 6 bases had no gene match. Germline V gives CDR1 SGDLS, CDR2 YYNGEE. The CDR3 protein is CASSQTGVGEKLFF. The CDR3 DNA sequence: TGTGCCAGCAGCCAGACAGGGGTTGGTGAAAAACTGTTTTTT.